This TCR beta chain was recorded in a study of low-dose radiotherapy and immunotherapy resistance in tumors. Overall study context: A total of 6.5 Gy was given to Cohort 1 as 0.5 Gy per fraction every 2 weeks. Every six weeks patients received intravenous ipilimumab 1 mg/kg, and every two weeks they received intravenous nivolumab 240 mg.

Noted time point: after trial treatment. Regarding treatment: LDRT plus nivolumab, ipilimumab, low-dose cyclophosphamide and aspirin (RACIN trial). J gave up 5 bases and V 0 bases, and 7 bases lay outside the gene matches. The CDR3 sequence is 16 residues long. The germline gives CDR1 SGDLS, CDR2 YYNGEE. Primers targeting TRAV and TRBV primed first-strand cDNA, covering alpha and beta chains. Amplification of TCRs used a constant-region primer and V-primer adapter for 20 PCR cycles. TCRdb analysed the reads with MiXCR anew, one entry per CDR3 protein. The data contain roughly 90,000 distinct CDR3 sequences, less than 25% of them singletons. Many counts were recorded for this clonotype.

This chain uses TRBV9 with TRBJ2-2; TRBD2 matches 7 bases. Material: PBMCs, obtained after low-dose radiotherapy plus immunotherapy. This sequence was found in a female donor with ovarian cancer. Here the CDR3 reads CASSVVPGRGTGELFF. The CDR3 DNA sequence: TGTGCCAGCAGCGTAGTACCCGGGCGGGGGACCGGGGAGCTGTTTTTT.